The TCR beta chain under discussion was sequenced for a study of regulatory T cells in long-lasting Graves disease. The time point was: persistent/refractory GD, antithyroid drugs over 5 years with positive TRAb. Construction of the TCR library relied on RNA isolated from PBMCs. Relying on iRepertoire HTBI primers and Arm-PCR of CDR3 regions, the team built TCR beta libraries. In TCRdb, the multiplex PCR reads were re-called with MiXCR into one record per CDR3 protein. The sample lists roughly 490,000 distinct CDR3 sequences, approximately 23% occurring once. CDR1 DFQATT and CDR2 SNEGSKA come from the germline V gene (reference sequence). The CDR3 contains 14 residues. J lost 6 bases, V lost 5 bases, and 8 bases had no gene match. This clonotype was picked up many times.

The specimen was peripheral blood mononuclear cells (PBMCs), collected when the disease was refractory, from a patient treated with antithyroid drugs. The rearrangement joins TRBV20-1 to TRBJ2-7; 12 bases are a match to TRBD1. This TCR came from a female donor with Graves disease. The CDR3 here is CSAETGQGAGEQYF. DNA of the CDR3: TGCAGTGCTGAGACGGGACAGGGGGCAGGCGAGCAGTACTTC.